A single sample is the source of the 31 T cell receptor beta chains below, sequenced in a study of T cells in Graves' hyperthyroidism and ophthalmopathy. RNA transcripts provided the source from which TCR beta CDR3 regions were amplified. The HTBI primer set was used in a first-round RT-PCR of the TCR CDR3. TCRdb independently ran MiXCR on the multiplex PCR reads; one entry per CDR3 protein. This table has 300,000 to 500,000 distinct CDR3 sequences, about 15% appearing once. The sequencing input was blood. The source of these receptors is a young woman with Graves' hyperthyroidism.

The chain is built from TRBV6-1 and TRBJ1-5; no clear D gene. In germline, CDR1 is MNHNS, CDR2 SASEGT. The CDR3 is 15 amino acids. V was clipped by 4 bases and J by 0 bases, with 10 bases between them. CDR3 region: CASSGRPDSNQPQHF. DNA for the CDR3: TGTGCCAGCAGTGGCCGTCCAGATAGCAATCAGCCCCAGCATTTT.

Of note for this clonotype: Given a much more abundant clone one base away, this may be a read error. The chain combines TRBV24-1 with TRBJ2-1; tentative D call: TRBD2 (5 bases). The germline CDR1 and CDR2 sequences are KGHDR and SFDVKD. V gave up 4 bases and J gave up 5 bases, with 17 bases separating them. The CDR3 totals 16 residues. The CDR3 reads CATSDLRGLRDNEQFF. The CDR3 DNA reads TGTGCCACCAGTGACCTGCGAGGACTTCGGGACAATGAGCAGTTCTTC.

Ten or more counts support this clonotype. This chain uses TRBV5-5 with TRBJ2-7; D is unresolved. The V end was cut by 3 bases, the J end by 1 base, with 11 bases between. CDR3 size: 14 residues. CDR1 is SGHKS, CDR2 YYEKEE, per germline (reference sequence). CDR3 in amino acids: CASSSQDGSYEQYF. The DNA for the CDR3 is TGTGCCAGCAGCTCCCAGGACGGTTCCTACGAGCAGTACTTC.

The CDR3 sequence is CASSTQRFTYEQYF. The CDR3 DNA reads as TGTGCCAGTAGTACCCAGCGGTTCACCTACGAGCAGTACTTC. J is TRBJ2-7 and V is TRBV19, with D possibly TRBD2 on 5 matching bases. V was cut by 4 bases and J by 2 bases, with 12 bases left in between. This CDR3 is 14 amino acids long. Germline V lookup: CDR1 LNHDA, CDR2 SQIVND (reference sequence).

This clonotype was seen repeatedly, ten times or more. The chain uses TRBV3-1 and TRBJ2-1, with D possibly TRBD2 on 5 matching bases. Germline loops: CDR1 LGHDT, CDR2 YNNKEL (reference sequence). The germline V and J ends were trimmed by 3 bases and 8 bases, with 8 bases remaining between them. CDR3 length: 12 residues. The CDR3 DNA is TGTGCCAGCAGCCACCCTAGCTATGAGCAGTTCTTC. This encodes CASSHPSYEQFF.

The V call is TRBV19, the J call TRBJ2-5; tentatively, D is TRBD1 (6 bases). The CDR3 sequence is 14 residues long. The V end lost 8 bases, the J end lost 5 bases, and 18 bases lay between the germline ends. Germline lookup yields CDR1 LNHDA and CDR2 SQIVND (reference sequence). As DNA, the CDR3 is TGTGCCAGTGGAGCAGGGGCCCCTGGTGAGACCCAGTACTTC. It is translated as CASGAGAPGETQYF.

This clonotype occurred a few times. CDR3 bases: TGCGCCAGCAGCGCGGGACAGGGTGTAGGTGAGCAGTTCTTC. It is translated as CASSAGQGVGEQFF. The chain carries TRBV5-1 and TRBJ2-1, with 9 positions matching TRBD1. The CDR3 runs to 14 residues. CDR1 is SGHRS, CDR2 YFSETQ, per germline. V trimming: 4 bases; J trimming: 9 bases; junction bases outside the gene matches: 8. The variable domain in full, completed from reference TRBV5-1 and TRBJ2-1, reads KAGVTQTPRYLIKTRGQQVTLSCSPISGHRSVSWYQQTPGQGLQFLFEYFSETQRNKGNFPGRFSGRQFSNSRSEMNVSTLELGDSALYLCASSAGQGVGEQFFGPGTRLTVL.

This clonotype has a handful of counts. The chain joins TRBV20-1 to TRBJ2-5; 8 nucleotides match TRBD2. Germline values: CDR1 DFQATT, CDR2 SNEGSKA (reference sequence). Trimming took 3 bases from V and 5 from J; bases not matched to a gene: 11. This CDR3 contains 15 residues. CDR3 sequence reads: CSASPVLAGLETQYF. DNA of the CDR3: TGCAGTGCTAGCCCCGTATTAGCGGGACTCGAGACCCAGTACTTC.

Note on this clonotype: A much larger clone is a single base away; this may be a read error. CDR3 DNA sequence: TGTGCCAGCAGGGAGACTAGCGGAAAAGAGACCCAGTGCTTC. Its protein is CASRETSGKETQCF. V gene TRBV2 combines with J gene TRBJ2-5, with 9 bases identical to TRBD2. Per germline, CDR1 SNHLY and CDR2 FYNNEI. The CDR3 loop spans 14 amino acids.

This chain joins TRBV24-1 and TRBJ2-5; D gene uncertain. Germline V CDR1 and CDR2: KGHDR, SFDVKD. V shed 3 bases and J shed 1 base, with 14 bases lying between them. The CDR3 contains 16 residues. The CDR3 loop reads CATSDARSNPQETQYF. The CDR3 nucleotides are TGTGCCACCAGTGATGCAAGGTCGAACCCCCAAGAGACCCAGTACTTC.

This clonotype was seen many times. This chain connects TRBV27 to TRBJ2-7, with TRBD2 matching over 8 bases. Germline V gene sequence: CDR1 MNHEY, CDR2 SMNVEV (reference sequence). J gave up 6 bases and V 6 bases, and 4 bases lay outside the gene matches. The CDR3 is 12 amino acids. CDR3 bases: TGTGCCAGCAGAGCGGGAGTGGGCGAGCAGTACTTC. This sequence encodes CASRAGVGEQYF.

This clonotype was detected a few times. The V call is TRBV5-8, the J call TRBJ2-7, with TRBD2 matching 8 bases. There are 14 residues in the CDR3. The V segment lost 6 bases and the J segment 5 bases; nucleotides outside the gene matches: 10. In germline, CDR1 is SGHTS, CDR2 YDEGEE. The CDR3 here is CASTVLAELDEQYF. For the CDR3, the DNA is TGTGCCAGCACTGTACTAGCGGAGTTGGACGAGCAGTACTTC.

The chain recombines TRBV20-1 with TRBJ2-1; TRBD1 is a possible D gene (5 bases). V was pared by 0 bases and J by 6 bases, with 18 bases between. This CDR3 is 16 amino acids long. Germline V lookup: CDR1 DFQATT, CDR2 SNEGSKA (reference sequence). CDR3 in DNA: TGCAGTGCTAGAGATCCTAAGGGGCGCCTTATCAATGAGCAGTTCTTC. This codes for CSARDPKGRLINEQFF.

At least ten counts were recorded for this clonotype. The chain has TRBV14 and TRBJ2-5; TRBD1 might be the D (6 bases). Germline CDR1 SGHDN, CDR2 FVKESK. The CDR3 has 16 residues. V lost 4 bases to trimming and J lost 0 bases, with 15 bases between them. In nucleotides, the CDR3 is TGTGCCAGCAGCCCGTTGACAGGCTTGTACCAAGAGACCCAGTACTTC. Protein product: CASSPLTGLYQETQYF.

This clonotype came up many times. The chain joins TRBV3-1 to TRBJ1-6, with a tentative D call TRBD1 (5 bases). The V and J ends lost 4 bases and 10 bases respectively, with 11 bases between them. Germline CDR1 LGHDT, CDR2 YNNKEL (reference sequence). CDR3 length: 13 residues. The CDR3 region has the DNA TGTGCCAGCAGCCTAAGGGAGGGGTCACCCCTCCACTTT. Translated, it gives CASSLREGSPLHF.

This rearrangement joins TRBV6-5 to TRBJ2-5, with D possibly TRBD1 on 7 matching bases. This CDR3 is built from 16 residues. Trimming stripped 4 bases from V and 4 bases from J, with 19 bases between. CDR1 MNHEY and CDR2 SVGAGI come from the germline V gene. CDR3: CASSWGRGEYVETQYF. DNA of the CDR3: TGTGCCAGCAGTTGGGGCAGGGGGGAGTATGTAGAGACCCAGTACTTC.

Ten or more counts support this clonotype. This sequence joins TRBV28 and TRBJ2-1; TRBD2 matches at 12 bases. J was trimmed by 7 bases and V by 5 bases; bases with no gene match: 9. The CDR3 spans 16 residues. Germline V gene sequence: CDR1 MDHEN, CDR2 SYDVKM. For the CDR3, the DNA is TGTGCCAGCAGTGACGCTAGCGGGAGGGAGATAAATGAGCAGTTCTTC. This sequence encodes CASSDASGREINEQFF.

In this sample, this clonotype turned up many times. This chain links TRBV6-1 with TRBJ2-1, with 13 bases identical to TRBD2. In germline, CDR1 is MNHNS, CDR2 SASEGT. The CDR3 length is 14 residues. Trimming at V came to 6 bases and at J to 5 bases, leaving 1 base not matched to a gene. The CDR3 DNA reads TGTGCCAGCAGACTAGCGGGAGGGAACAATGAGCAGTTCTTC. Its translation is CASRLAGGNNEQFF.

This clonotype was seen at least ten times. The chain couples TRBV28 to TRBJ2-5; the match to TRBD1 covers 9 bases. Germline values: CDR1 MDHEN, CDR2 SYDVKM. J lost 5 bases, V lost 3 bases, and 10 bases had no gene match. The CDR3 contains 16 residues. This CDR3 is CASSFSGQGSLETQYF. In DNA, the CDR3 is TGTGCCAGCAGTTTCTCGGGACAGGGTAGTTTGGAGACCCAGTACTTC.

This clonotype was recorded many times. This chain joins TRBV20-1 and TRBJ2-1; 9 nucleotides agree with TRBD1. The CDR3 length is 18 residues. Germline V lookup: CDR1 DFQATT, CDR2 SNEGSKA (reference sequence). The junction had 12 bases not matched to a gene; V was cut back by 0 bases and J by 3 bases. The CDR3 nucleotides read TGCAGTGCTAGAGAGCGGATAACGGACAGGGGACACTACAATGAGCAGTTCTTC. Protein product: CSARERITDRGHYNEQFF.

V gene TRBV6-4 combines with J gene TRBJ2-1; 7 positions match TRBD2. In germline, CDR1 is MRHNA, CDR2 SNTAGT. Trimming at V came to 5 bases and at J to 2 bases, leaving 9 bases not matched to a gene. The CDR3 loop spans 16 amino acids. The CDR3 protein is CASSPGREAPYNEQFF. In DNA, the CDR3 is TGTGCCAGCAGTCCTGGGAGGGAGGCCCCCTACAATGAGCAGTTCTTC.

The rearrangement joins TRBV25-1 to TRBJ2-1, with TRBD2 matching 12 bases. The V gene end was trimmed by 2 bases and the J gene end by 7 bases; junction bases not matched to a gene: 3. CDR3 length equals 15 residues. CDR1 and CDR2 from the germline V gene are MGHDK and SYGVNS. DNA of the CDR3: TGTGCCAGCAGTGAAATCGGGACTAGCGGGAATGAGCAGTTCTTC. Translating it yields CASSEIGTSGNEQFF.

This clonotype was observed at least ten times. V and J are TRBV2 and TRBJ2-1; maybe TRBD2 (6 bases). The CDR3 extends over 14 amino acids. Deletions cut 6 bases from V and 5 bases from J, with 14 bases between. Germline CDR1 SNHLY, CDR2 FYNNEI. The CDR3 nucleotides are TGTGCCAGCAGGCGAAGGGACTCGAACAATGAGCAGTTCTTC. It encodes CASRRRDSNNEQFF.

This clonotype was detected many times. The V gene is TRBV3-1, the J gene TRBJ2-1; 8 bases fit TRBD2. The CDR3 extends over 14 amino acids. Germline values: CDR1 LGHDT, CDR2 YNNKEL (reference sequence). V gave up 7 bases and J gave up 7 bases; unmatched junction bases: 9. The CDR3 DNA is TGTGCCAGCACCCCGGGAGGGCCTGAAAATGAGCAGTTCTTC. Protein sequence: CASTPGGPENEQFF.

This clonotype was seen a handful of times. This rearrangement joins TRBV7-3 to TRBJ2-5; D is tentatively TRBD1 or TRBD2 (7 bases each). With 4 bases removed from V and 5 bases from J, the gap between germline ends came to 20 bases. The CDR3 covers 16 residues. Looked up from germline, CDR1 is SGHTA and CDR2 is FQGTGA. The CDR3 DNA follows: TGTGCCAGCAGCTCTCAAGGGGGCGGGAGAGGCGAGACCCAGTACTTC. Protein: CASSSQGGGRGETQYF. Filled out from reference TRBV7-3 and TRBJ2-5, the complete variable domain reads GAGVSQTPSNKVTEKGKYVELRCDPISGHTALYWYRQSLGQGPEFLIYFQGTGAADDSGLPNDRFFAVRPEGSVSTLKIQRTERGDSAVYLCASSSQGGGRGETQYFGPGTRLLVL.

This clonotype appeared a few times. The CDR3 sequence: CASSPDRGWTGELFF. CDR3 nucleotide sequence: TGTGCCAGCAGCCCGGACAGGGGGTGGACCGGGGAGCTGTTTTTT. V gene TRBV5-5 combines with J gene TRBJ2-2; 10 nucleotides match TRBD1. Germline CDR1 is SGHKS and CDR2 is YYEKEE (reference sequence). With 4 bases clipped from V and 5 bases from J, the junction kept 5 bases outside the gene matches. This CDR3 has 15 residues.

The chain carries TRBV5-6 and TRBJ2-3; 9 bases are shared with TRBD2. V was clipped by 4 bases and J by 2 bases; unmatched bases: 14. This CDR3 has 18 residues. The germline V gene encodes CDR1 SGHDT and CDR2 YYEEEE. CDR3 sequence: CASSRELIAGATTDTQYF. CDR3 bases: TGTGCCAGCAGCCGAGAACTGATAGCGGGAGCGACCACAGATACGCAGTATTTT.

This clonotype was recorded at least ten times. This chain joins TRBV12-3 or TRBV12-4 and TRBJ2-1; D gene ambiguous. The CDR3 is 15 residues long. V shed 7 bases and J shed 1 base, with 14 bases lying between them. CDR3 protein: CASMGSAVSYNEQFF. The CDR3 bases are TGTGCCAGCATGGGGTCGGCGGTATCCTACAATGAGCAGTTCTTC.

This clonotype was picked up many times. This chain uses TRBV28 with TRBJ2-7; no clear D. V was cut by 4 bases and J by 5 bases, with 15 bases left in between. In germline, CDR1 is MDHEN, CDR2 SYDVKM. CDR3 size: 14 residues. This chain's CDR3 is CASSSQGYGNEQYF. CDR3 nucleotide sequence: TGTGCCAGCAGTTCCCAAGGATATGGGAACGAGCAGTACTTC. The full variable domain, completed using reference TRBV28 and TRBJ2-7, is DVKVTQSSRYLVKRTGEKVFLECVQDMDHENMFWYRQDPGLGLRLIYFSYDVKMKEKGDIPEGYSVSREKKERFSLILESASTNQTSMYLCASSSQGYGNEQYFGPGTRLTVT.

The rearrangement uses TRBV5-4 and TRBJ2-7, with TRBD2 matching over 7 bases. CDR3 length equals 16 residues. V lost 0 bases and J lost 2; bases outside the gene matches: 8. The germline CDR1 and CDR2 sequences are SGHNT and YYREEE (reference sequence). In DNA form, the CDR3 reads TGTGCCAGCAGCTTGGACTTAGCTAGCGGTCCCTACGAGCAGTACTTC. Translation: CASSLDLASGPYEQYF. Full variable domain (missing parts from reference TRBV5-4 and TRBJ2-7): ETGVTQSPTHLIKTRGQQVTLRCSSQSGHNTVSWYQQALGQGPQFIFQYYREEENGRGNFPPRFSGLQFPNYSSELNVNALELDDSALYLCASSLDLASGPYEQYFGPGTRLTVT.

There are many counts of this clonotype. This chain uses TRBV7-2 with TRBJ2-1, with 11 positions matching TRBD2. V trimming: 2 bases; J trimming: 4 bases; junction bases outside the gene matches: 7. The CDR3 length is 17 residues. Germline V gives CDR1 SGHTA, CDR2 FQGNSA. CDR3 nucleotide sequence: TGTGCCAGCAGCTTAACCATACTAGCGGGAGCTTACAATGAGCAGTTCTTC. It specifies CASSLTILAGAYNEQFF.